This TCR beta chain appears in the sequencing data of a study of siplizumab effects on memory and regulatory T cells. Study-wide results and caveats: It was not possible to assign a naive or memory phenotype to roughly 80-96% of proliferating CD4+ or CD8+ clones. Whether the proliferating Tregs (from siplizumab cultures) were suppressive was not confirmed. Sequences that were alloreactive and traceable to unstimulated CD4+ memory cells were significantly reduced by siplizumab.

Sequencing of each sample assayed around 10^5 TCR templates. Sequenced by immunoSEQ multiplex PCR; TCRdb stores in-frame clones only, minus some. Of roughly 70,000 clones listed, approximately 93% are singletons. V dropped 6 bases and J dropped 6; count of bases not matched to a gene: 11. Per the germline V gene, CDR1 is MNHNS and CDR2 is SASEGT. CDR3 length: 15 amino acids. Note on this clone: The antigen is not known.

Sample: CD8+ T cells sorted from blood. This chain uses TRBV6-1 with TRBJ2-7; 10 bases align to TRBD2. The source is a human donor in good health. The CDR3 DNA is TGTGCCAGCAGCGAGGACGAAGCGGGGGGGCGCGAGCAGTACTTC. Translation: CASSEDEAGGREQYF.